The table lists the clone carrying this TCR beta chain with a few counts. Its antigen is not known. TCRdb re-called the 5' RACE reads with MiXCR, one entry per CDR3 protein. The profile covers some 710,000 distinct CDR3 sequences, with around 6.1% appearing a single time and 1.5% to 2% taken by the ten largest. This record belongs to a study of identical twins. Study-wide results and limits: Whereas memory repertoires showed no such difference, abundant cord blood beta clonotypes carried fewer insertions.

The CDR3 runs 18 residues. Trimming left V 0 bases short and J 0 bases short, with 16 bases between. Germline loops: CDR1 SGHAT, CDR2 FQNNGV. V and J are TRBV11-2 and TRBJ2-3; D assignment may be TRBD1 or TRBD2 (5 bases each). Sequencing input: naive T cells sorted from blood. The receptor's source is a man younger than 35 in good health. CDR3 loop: CASSLDGLGTPSTDTQYF. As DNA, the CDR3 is TGTGCCAGCAGCTTAGATGGCCTCGGGACCCCGAGCACAGATACGCAGTATTTT.